This T cell receptor beta chain was sequenced in a study of cytotoxic CD8 clonotypes in ibrutinib-treated CLL. Produced via immunoSEQ multiplex PCR; TCRdb's table is partial and in-frame only. The table shows more than 110,000 clones, with more than 85% occurring only once. Trimming cost V 4 bases and J 2 bases; bases outside gene matches: 8. CDR1 SGHTA and CDR2 FQGNSA come from the germline V gene. The CDR3 spans 17 residues. The V gene is TRBV7-2, the J gene TRBJ1-2, with 12 positions matching TRBD1. The origin of this receptor is a human donor with chronic lymphocytic leukemia. The sample was PBMCs, taken after 12 months of ibrutinib treatment. In nucleotides, the CDR3 is TGTGCCAGCAGCTCCCCGGGACAGGGGGCAATAAACTATGGCTACACCTTC. Protein sequence: CASSSPGQGAINYGYTF.